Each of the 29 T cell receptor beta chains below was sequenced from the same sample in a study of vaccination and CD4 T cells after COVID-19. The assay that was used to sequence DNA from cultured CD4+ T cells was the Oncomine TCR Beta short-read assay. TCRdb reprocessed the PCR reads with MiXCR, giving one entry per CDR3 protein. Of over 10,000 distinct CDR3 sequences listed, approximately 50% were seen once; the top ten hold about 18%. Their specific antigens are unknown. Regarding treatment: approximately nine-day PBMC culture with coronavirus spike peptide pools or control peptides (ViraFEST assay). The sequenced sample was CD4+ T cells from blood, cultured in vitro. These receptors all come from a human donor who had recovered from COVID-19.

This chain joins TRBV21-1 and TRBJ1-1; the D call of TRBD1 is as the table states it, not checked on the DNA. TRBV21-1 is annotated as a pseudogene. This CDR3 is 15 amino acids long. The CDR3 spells CASRGTYPGNTEAFF. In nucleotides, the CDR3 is TGTGCCAGCAGAGGGACCTACCCTGGGAACACTGAAGCTTTCTTT.

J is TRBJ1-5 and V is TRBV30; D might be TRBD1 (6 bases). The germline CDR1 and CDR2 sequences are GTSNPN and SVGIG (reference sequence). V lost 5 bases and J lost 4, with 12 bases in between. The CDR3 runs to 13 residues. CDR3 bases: TGTGCCTGGGGTCAGGGGCCTAATCAGCCCCAGCATTTT. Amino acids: CAWGQGPNQPQHF. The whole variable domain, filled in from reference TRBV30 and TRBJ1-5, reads SQTIHQWPATLVQPVGSPLSLECTVEGTSNPNLYWYRQAAGRGLQLLFYSVGIGQISSEVPQNLSASRPQDRQFILSSKKLLLSDSGFYLCAWGQGPNQPQHFGDGTRLSIL.

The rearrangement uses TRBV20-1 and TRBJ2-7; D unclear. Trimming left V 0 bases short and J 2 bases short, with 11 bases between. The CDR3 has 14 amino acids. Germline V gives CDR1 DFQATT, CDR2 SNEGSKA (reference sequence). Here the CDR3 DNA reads TGCAGTGCTAGAGATTTTGCGGTGGCCTACGAGCAGTACTTC. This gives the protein CSARDFAVAYEQYF.

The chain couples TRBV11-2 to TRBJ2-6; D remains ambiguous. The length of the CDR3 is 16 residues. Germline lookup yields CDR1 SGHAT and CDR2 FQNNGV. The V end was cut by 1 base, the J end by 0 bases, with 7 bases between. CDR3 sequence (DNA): TGTGCCAGCAGCTTAGTCCGGAGCTCTGGGGCCAACGTCCTGACTTTC. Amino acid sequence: CASSLVRSSGANVLTF.

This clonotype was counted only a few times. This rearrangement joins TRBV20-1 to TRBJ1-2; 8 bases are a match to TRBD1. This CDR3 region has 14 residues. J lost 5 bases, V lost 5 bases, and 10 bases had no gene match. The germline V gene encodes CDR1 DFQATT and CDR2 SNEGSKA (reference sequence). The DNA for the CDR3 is TGCAGTGCTGGGACACAGGGGGTGGGGTATGGCTACACCTTC. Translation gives CSAGTQGVGYGYTF.

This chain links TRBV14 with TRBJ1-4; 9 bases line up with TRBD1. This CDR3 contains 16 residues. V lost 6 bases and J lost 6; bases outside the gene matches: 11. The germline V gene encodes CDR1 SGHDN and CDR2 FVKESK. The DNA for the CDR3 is TGTGCCAGCAGTCTACCGGGACAGGGCCGGGATGAAAAACTGTTTTTT. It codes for CASSLPGQGRDEKLFF.

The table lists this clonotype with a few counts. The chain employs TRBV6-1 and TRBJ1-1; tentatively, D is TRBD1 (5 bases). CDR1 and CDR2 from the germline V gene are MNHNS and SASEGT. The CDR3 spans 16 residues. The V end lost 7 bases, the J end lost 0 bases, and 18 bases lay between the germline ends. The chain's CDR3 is CASTRAGTSMNTEAFF. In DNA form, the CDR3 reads TGTGCCAGCACCCGGGCAGGGACTTCTATGAACACTGAAGCTTTCTTT.

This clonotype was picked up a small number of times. The CDR3 region has the DNA TGCAGTGCTTCTCCGGTCCTACACACAGATACGCAGTATTTT. As protein: CSASPVLHTDTQYF. The chain joins TRBV20-1 to TRBJ2-3, with unresolved D. CDR3 length equals 14 residues. Germline CDR1 reads DFQATT; CDR2 reads SNEGSKA (reference sequence). V was pared by 5 bases and J by 2 bases, with 14 bases between.

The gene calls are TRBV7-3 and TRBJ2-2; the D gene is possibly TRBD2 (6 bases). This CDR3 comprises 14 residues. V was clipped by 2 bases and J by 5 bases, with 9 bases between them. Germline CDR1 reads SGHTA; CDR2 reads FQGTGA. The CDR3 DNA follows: TGTGCCAGCAGCTTAGTTGGGGGGACCGGGGAGCTGTTTTTT. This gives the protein CASSLVGGTGELFF.

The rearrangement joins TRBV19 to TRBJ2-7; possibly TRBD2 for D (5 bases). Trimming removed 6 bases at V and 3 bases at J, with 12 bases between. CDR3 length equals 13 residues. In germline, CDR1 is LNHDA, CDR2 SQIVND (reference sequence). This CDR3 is CASSSRGLYEQYF. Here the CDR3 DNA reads TGTGCCAGTAGCTCCAGAGGGCTCTACGAGCAGTACTTC. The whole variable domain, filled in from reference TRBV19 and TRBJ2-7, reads DGGITQSPKYLFRKEGQNVTLSCEQNLNHDAMYWYRQDPGQGLRLIYYSQIVNDFQKGDIAEGYSVSREKKESFPLTVTSAQKNPTAFYLCASSSRGLYEQYFGPGTRLTVT.

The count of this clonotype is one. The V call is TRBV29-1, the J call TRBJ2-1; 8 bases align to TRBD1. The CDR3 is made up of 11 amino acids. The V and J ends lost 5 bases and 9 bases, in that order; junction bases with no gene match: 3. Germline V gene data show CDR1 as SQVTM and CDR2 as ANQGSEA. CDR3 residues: CSVQGAIEQFF. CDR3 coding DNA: TGCAGCGTTCAGGGGGCAATTGAGCAGTTCTTC.

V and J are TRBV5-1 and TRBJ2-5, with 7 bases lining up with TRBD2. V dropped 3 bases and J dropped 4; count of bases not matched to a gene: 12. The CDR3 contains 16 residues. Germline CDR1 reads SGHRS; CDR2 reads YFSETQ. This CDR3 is CASSSGEGGSGETQYF. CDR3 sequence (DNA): TGCGCCAGCAGCTCCGGAGAAGGCGGGAGCGGAGAGACCCAGTACTTC.

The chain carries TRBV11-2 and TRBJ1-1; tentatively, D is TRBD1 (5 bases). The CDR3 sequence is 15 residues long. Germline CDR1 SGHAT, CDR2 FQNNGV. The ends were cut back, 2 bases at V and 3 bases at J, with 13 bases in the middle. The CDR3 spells CASSLTGGGDTEAFF. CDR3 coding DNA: TGTGCCAGCAGCTTAACCGGCGGGGGGGACACTGAAGCTTTCTTT.

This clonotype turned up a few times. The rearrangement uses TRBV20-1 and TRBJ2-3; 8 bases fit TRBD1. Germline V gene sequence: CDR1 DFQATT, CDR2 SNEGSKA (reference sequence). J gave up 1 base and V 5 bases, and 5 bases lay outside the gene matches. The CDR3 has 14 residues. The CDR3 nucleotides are TGCAGTGCTCGCAGGGGGCTAGGCACAGATACGCAGTATTTT. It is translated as CSARRGLGTDTQYF.

The CDR3 spells CASSTQGMEDEQYF. The CDR3 DNA is TGTGCCAGCAGTACCCAGGGGATGGAGGACGAGCAGTACTTC. The chain couples TRBV2 to TRBJ2-7; maybe TRBD1 (6 bases). Trimming cost V 5 bases and J 5 bases, with 16 bases left between them. CDR3 length: 14 amino acids. Germline V lookup: CDR1 SNHLY, CDR2 FYNNEI.

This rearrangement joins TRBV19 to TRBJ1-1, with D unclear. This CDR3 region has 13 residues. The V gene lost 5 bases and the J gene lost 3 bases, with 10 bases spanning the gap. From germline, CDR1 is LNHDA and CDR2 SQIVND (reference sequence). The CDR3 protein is CASSPRTYTEAFF. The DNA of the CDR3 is TGTGCCAGTAGTCCCCGGACGTACACTGAAGCTTTCTTT.

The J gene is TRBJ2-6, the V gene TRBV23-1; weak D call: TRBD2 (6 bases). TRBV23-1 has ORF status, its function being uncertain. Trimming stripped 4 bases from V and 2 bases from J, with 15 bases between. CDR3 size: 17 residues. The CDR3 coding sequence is TGCGCCAGCAGTCTAGCGGTAAAGAGGCCTGGGGCCAACGTCCTGACTTTC. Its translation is CASSLAVKRPGANVLTF.

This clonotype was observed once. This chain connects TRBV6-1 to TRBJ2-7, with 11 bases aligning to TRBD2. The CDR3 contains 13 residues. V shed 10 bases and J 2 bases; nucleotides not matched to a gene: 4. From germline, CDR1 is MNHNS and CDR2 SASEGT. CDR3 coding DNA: TGTGCCACCGCTAGCGGGAGGACCTACGAGCAGTACTTC. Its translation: CATASGRTYEQYF.

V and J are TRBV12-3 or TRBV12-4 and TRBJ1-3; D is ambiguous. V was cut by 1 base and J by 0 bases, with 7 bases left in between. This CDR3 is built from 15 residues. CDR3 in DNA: TGTGCCAGCAGTTTAGGCTTTAGCTCTGGAAACACCATATATTTT. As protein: CASSLGFSSGNTIYF.

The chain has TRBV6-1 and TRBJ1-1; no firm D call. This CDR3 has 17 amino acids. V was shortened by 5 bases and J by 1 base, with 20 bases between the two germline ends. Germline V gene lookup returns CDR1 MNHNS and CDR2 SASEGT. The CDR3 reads CASSPPGPRRENTEAFF. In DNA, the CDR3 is TGTGCCAGCAGTCCCCCAGGACCCCGGCGGGAGAACACTGAAGCTTTCTTT.

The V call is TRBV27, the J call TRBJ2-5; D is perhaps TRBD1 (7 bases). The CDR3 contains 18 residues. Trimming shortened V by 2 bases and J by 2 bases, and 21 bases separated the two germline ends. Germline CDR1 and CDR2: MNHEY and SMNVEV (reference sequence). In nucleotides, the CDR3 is TGTGCCAGCAGTTTACTCGGGGGCGGGGCAGGGGGACAAGAGACCCAGTACTTC. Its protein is CASSLLGGGAGGQETQYF.

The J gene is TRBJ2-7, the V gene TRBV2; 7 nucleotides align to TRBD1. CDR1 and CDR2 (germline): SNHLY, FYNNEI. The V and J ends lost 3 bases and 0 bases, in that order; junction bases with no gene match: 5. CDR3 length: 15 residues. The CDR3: CASSETEGASYEQYF. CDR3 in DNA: TGTGCCAGCAGTGAGACAGAGGGGGCCTCCTACGAGCAGTACTTC.

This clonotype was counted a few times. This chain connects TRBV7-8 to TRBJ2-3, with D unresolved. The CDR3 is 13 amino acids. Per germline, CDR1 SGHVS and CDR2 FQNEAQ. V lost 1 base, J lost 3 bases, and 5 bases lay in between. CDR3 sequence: CASSLVLTDTQYF. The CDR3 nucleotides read TGTGCCAGCAGCTTAGTCTTAACAGATACGCAGTATTTT.

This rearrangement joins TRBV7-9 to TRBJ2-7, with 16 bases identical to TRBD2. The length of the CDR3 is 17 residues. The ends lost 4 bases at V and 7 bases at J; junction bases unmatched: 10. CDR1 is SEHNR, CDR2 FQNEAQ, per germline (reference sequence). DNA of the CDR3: TGTGCCAGCAGCTCGGGACTAGCGGGAGGGCGTTCGGAGGAGCAGTACTTC. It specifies CASSSGLAGGRSEEQYF.

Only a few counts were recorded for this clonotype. The CDR3 region is CASSSRQGQYEQYF. CDR3 DNA: TGTGCCAGCAGCTCCCGACAGGGTCAATACGAGCAGTACTTC. The chain has TRBV5-4 and TRBJ2-7; the match to TRBD1 covers 7 bases. Germline-derived CDR1 and CDR2 are SGHNT and YYREEE (reference sequence). With 3 bases clipped from V and 4 bases from J, the junction kept 7 bases outside the gene matches. The CDR3 is 14 amino acids.

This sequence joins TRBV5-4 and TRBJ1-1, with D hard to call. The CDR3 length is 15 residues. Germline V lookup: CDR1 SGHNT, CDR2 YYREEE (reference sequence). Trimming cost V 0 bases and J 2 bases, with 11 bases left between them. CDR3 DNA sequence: TGTGCCAGCAGCTTGGCCGGCTCTTCTAACACTGAAGCTTTCTTT. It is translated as CASSLAGSSNTEAFF.

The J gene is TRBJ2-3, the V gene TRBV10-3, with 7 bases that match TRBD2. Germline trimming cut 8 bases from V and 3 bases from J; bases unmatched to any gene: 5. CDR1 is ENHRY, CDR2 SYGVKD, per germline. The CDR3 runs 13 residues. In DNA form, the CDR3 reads TGTGCCATCCGGGGGGACCCAACAGATACGCAGTATTTT. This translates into CAIRGDPTDTQYF.

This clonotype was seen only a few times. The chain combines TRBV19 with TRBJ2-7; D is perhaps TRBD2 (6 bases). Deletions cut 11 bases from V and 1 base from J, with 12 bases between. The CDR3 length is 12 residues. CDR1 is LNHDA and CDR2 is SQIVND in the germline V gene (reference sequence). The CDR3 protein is CAVSGTSYEQYF. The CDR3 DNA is TGTGCCGTAAGTGGGACTTCCTACGAGCAGTACTTC.

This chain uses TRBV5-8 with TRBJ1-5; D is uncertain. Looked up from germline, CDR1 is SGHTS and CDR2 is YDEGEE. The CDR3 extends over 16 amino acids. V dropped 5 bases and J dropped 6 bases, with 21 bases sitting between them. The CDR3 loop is CASSIKWTEGIQPQHF. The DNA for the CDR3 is TGTGCCAGCAGTATAAAGTGGACGGAGGGTATTCAGCCCCAGCATTTT.